These 4 T cell receptor beta chains share one sample of origin, sequenced in a study of T cells in Graves' hyperthyroidism and ophthalmopathy. Template material for amplifying TCR beta CDR3 regions consisted of RNA transcripts. The HTBI primer set served for first-round RT-PCR of the TCR CDR3. Each CDR3 protein gets one entry after TCRdb re-called the multiplex PCR reads with MiXCR. The table shows around 500,000 distinct CDR3 sequences, with about 22% occurring only once. Sample: blood. The receptor source for this set is a woman between 65 and 79 years old with Graves' ophthalmopathy.

This clonotype was detected ten times or more. The genes are TRBV7-2 and TRBJ1-5; D is undetermined. Germline V gene lookup returns CDR1 SGHTA and CDR2 FQGNSA. This CDR3 spans 15 amino acids. The germline V and J ends were trimmed by 1 base and 0 bases, with 7 bases remaining between them. The CDR3 loop is CASSLEGTSNQPQHF. The CDR3 DNA reads TGTGCCAGCAGCTTAGAGGGTACTAGCAATCAGCCCCAGCATTTT.

This clonotype was observed at least ten times. The chain couples TRBV12-3 or TRBV12-4 to TRBJ2-7; 8 positions match TRBD2. This CDR3 has 14 residues. The ends lost 8 bases at V and 0 bases at J; junction bases unmatched: 6. The CDR3 sequence: CASLLAGSSYEQYF. The CDR3 region has the DNA TGTGCCAGCCTTTTAGCGGGAAGCTCCTACGAGCAGTACTTC.

The chain employs TRBV6-1 and TRBJ1-4; D is possibly TRBD1 (5 bases). CDR3 length: 12 residues. Germline-derived CDR1 and CDR2 are MNHNS and SASEGT. V was clipped by 6 bases and J by 8 bases, with 10 bases between them. The CDR3 spells CASRQGTEKLFF. The CDR3 nucleotides read TGTGCCAGCAGGCAGGGAACCGAAAAACTGTTTTTT.

This clonotype has a handful of counts. The J gene is TRBJ1-2, the V gene TRBV28; 10 nucleotides match TRBD1. The CDR3 runs 16 residues. V was clipped by 5 bases and J by 4 bases; unmatched bases: 10. The germline V gene has CDR1 MDHEN and CDR2 SYDVKM. The CDR3 DNA follows: TGTGCCAGCAGTCCCATAGTTCGGACAGGGGGCTATGGCTACACCTTC. Its translation: CASSPIVRTGGYGYTF.